The TCR beta chain described here comes from a study of CD8+ T cells in alopecia areata. Findings and limits, study-wide: Scalp clonality, along with expanded CD8+ clones among the top 100, was significantly decreased by tofacitinib.

Treatment of the sample: oral pan-JAK inhibitor, 5-10 mg twice daily. RNA was extracted and reverse transcribed into cDNA as the sequencing template. Assay: immunoSEQ multiplex PCR; the TCRdb copy retains only in-frame clones and omits some. The sample lists under 200,000 clones, 60% to 75% seen once, with about 14% in the top ten. Deletions cut 2 bases from V and 5 bases from J, with 10 bases between. CDR3 length: 13 amino acids. The germline V gene encodes CDR1 ENHRY and CDR2 SYGVKD. Of note for this clone: As yet, its antigen is unknown.

The rearrangement uses TRBV10-3 and TRBJ2-7, with TRBD1 as a possible D gene (6 bases). The receptor was isolated from a human donor with alopecia areata. Here the sequenced sample was CD4+ T cells sorted from blood, taken at week 24, from a patient treated with tofacitinib. The CDR3 spells CAISEGYRDEQYF. For the CDR3, the DNA is TGTGCCATCAGTGAGGGTTACAGGGACGAGCAGTACTTC.